This TCR beta chain was identified in a study of cytomegalovirus exposure and HLA in healthy donors. Overall study context: The study placed less than 90% of its 350 to 450 genotyped donors in the Caucasian-associated ancestry cluster. Notes on the study in general: A list of 164 TCR beta chains associated with cytomegalovirus was given.

On this clone itself: Its target is unknown.

Primers: 60 Vbeta forward and 13 Jbeta reverse. Assay used: immunoSEQ multiplex PCR; TCRdb lists only in-frame clones, some missing. The sample holds approximately 90,000 clones, roughly 85% seen once. Healthy individuals who donated bone marrow served as the donors. Losses at the gene ends were 5 bases for V and 5 bases for J; bases not matched to a gene: 11. CDR1 is SGHNT, CDR2 YENEEA, per germline. This CDR3 is 18 amino acids long. The receptor's source is a man aged 35-49 years in good health and CMV-seropositive. This chain connects TRBV11-3 to TRBJ2-1; 14 nucleotides agree with TRBD2. Specimen: PBMCs. The CDR3 is CASSLVGTSGSRNNEQFF. The CDR3 nucleotides read TGTGCCAGCAGCCTAGTGGGGACTAGCGGGAGTAGGAACAATGAGCAGTTCTTC.